Listed below are T cell receptor beta chains from one sample, sequenced in a study of CXCR3-negative and CXCR3-positive naive CD8 T cells. TCRdb reanalyzed the 5' RACE reads and collapses them to one entry per CDR3 protein, without DNA. This sample lists around 140,000 distinct CDR3 sequences; its ten largest clones have around 0.37%. Sequencing used naive CXCR3+ CD8+ T cells from blood. The source is a human donor in good health. Some clones in this sample may be carry-over from other donors' samples. Each CDR3 is given with its conserved first and last residue.

J: TRBJ2-1
V: TRBV5-6
CDR3: CASSSGGHNEQFF

J: TRBJ2-3
V: TRBV28
CDR3: CASMLEAGGGDTQYF

J: TRBJ2-1
V: TRBV6-2/TRBV6-3
CDR3: CASSLREGAYNEQFF

J: TRBJ2-1
V: TRBV11-1
CDR3: CASSPSAGDYNEQFF

J: TRBJ2-7
V: TRBV29-1
CDR3: CSVRMGSYEQYF

J: TRBJ2-3
V: TRBV7-6
CDR3: CASSSGQGARDTQYF

J: TRBJ2-7
V: TRBV20-1
CDR3: CSARGGVTYEQYF

J: TRBJ2-2
V: TRBV5-4
CDR3: CASSYLAVNTGELFF

J: TRBJ2-7
V: TRBV29-1
CDR3: CSVAPGLAGDEQYF

J: TRBJ1-6
V: TRBV20-1
CDR3: CSASPNPEVRVSYNSPLHF

J: TRBJ2-7
V: TRBV7-8
CDR3: CASSFYLDINYEQYF

J: TRBJ2-2
V: TRBV28
CDR3: CASRTDRRGTGELFF

J: TRBJ2-5
V: TRBV6-5
CDR3: CASARGESQETQYF

J: TRBJ2-1
V: TRBV5-1
CDR3: CASSPVETSGDEQFF

J: TRBJ2-7
V: TRBV19
CDR3: CASSHYLQRGPTGREQYF

J: TRBJ2-7
V: TRBV29-1
CDR3: CSVQGTSGDISYEQYF

J: TRBJ2-7
V: TRBV30
CDR3: CAWSVRIAGGPGDYEQYF

J: TRBJ2-7
V: TRBV6-2/TRBV6-3
CDR3: CASSYFKRTSGGYEQYF

J: TRBJ2-1
V: TRBV5-5
CDR3: CASSLYSYNEQFF

J: TRBJ2-1
V: TRBV19
CDR3: CASLGGSYNEQFF

J: TRBJ2-6
V: TRBV29-1
CDR3: CSVEDFWHLFSGANVLTF

J: TRBJ1-6
V: TRBV15
CDR3: CATSRIGQGDSPLHF

J: TRBJ1-2
V: TRBV15
CDR3: CATSRVRDPVDGYTF

J: TRBJ2-7
V: TRBV7-8
CDR3: CASSPTGAGTFYEQYF

J: TRBJ2-7
V: TRBV7-8
CDR3: CASSPDRGTTYEQYF

J: TRBJ2-2
V: TRBV7-2
CDR3: CASPGASGDTGELFF

J: TRBJ2-1
V: TRBV5-4
CDR3: CASSLTSGKNTGDEQFF

J: TRBJ1-2
V: TRBV5-1
CDR3: CASSLESGIYGYTF

J: TRBJ2-1
V: TRBV29-1
CDR3: CSVEESWTGANEQFF

J: TRBJ2-1
V: TRBV4-2
CDR3: CASSQTVGVGLEQFF

J: TRBJ1-1
V: TRBV15
CDR3: CATSRDLGQANTEAFF

J: TRBJ1-6
V: TRBV5-1
CDR3: CASSLASGQFNSPLHF

J: TRBJ1-4
V: TRBV7-9
CDR3: CASIPGGSTNEKLFF

J: TRBJ1-4
V: TRBV9
CDR3: CASSGDEGEKLFF

J: TRBJ2-5
V: TRBV7-6
CDR3: CASSLHHLQQETQYF

J: TRBJ2-7
V: TRBV5-1
CDR3: CASSWITGDEQYF

J: TRBJ1-1
V: TRBV6-2/TRBV6-3
CDR3: CASSYRYEAFF

J: TRBJ2-3
V: TRBV2
CDR3: CASSEGFRPPDTQYF

J: TRBJ2-5
V: TRBV12-3/TRBV12-4
CDR3: CASSFGGLEETQYF

J: TRBJ2-7
V: TRBV5-1
CDR3: CASRGVSLSDYYEQYF

J: TRBJ2-3
V: TRBV12-3/TRBV12-4
CDR3: CASSSPTSGGADTQYF

J: TRBJ2-1
V: TRBV9
CDR3: CASSPDWWEYNEQFF

J: TRBJ2-4
V: TRBV7-9
CDR3: CASSREGGLAKNIQYF

J: TRBJ1-1
V: TRBV21-1
CDR3: CASKIGRGALGNTEAFF

J: TRBJ2-2
V: TRBV12-3/TRBV12-4
CDR3: CASSWLGSAGDPFGGELFF

J: TRBJ1-4
V: TRBV14
CDR3: CASSQDRGAYEKLFF

J: TRBJ2-4
V: TRBV28
CDR3: CASHGRSLAKNIQYF

J: TRBJ2-7
V: TRBV5-1
CDR3: CASSLVGGPYEQYF

J: TRBJ2-7
V: TRBV7-9
CDR3: CASSARDRVYEQYF

J: TRBJ2-1
V: TRBV23-1
CDR3: CASSQSWDNEQFF

J: TRBJ2-2
V: TRBV7-9
CDR3: CASSLLGQNTGELFF

J: TRBJ2-1
V: TRBV12-3/TRBV12-4
CDR3: CASSFPPAYNEQFF

J: TRBJ2-1
V: TRBV10-3
CDR3: CATGQGLFFNEQFF

J: TRBJ2-1
V: TRBV13
CDR3: CASSLYPYNEQFF

J: TRBJ2-1
V: TRBV12-3/TRBV12-4
CDR3: CASSLGRYYNEQFF

J: TRBJ1-1
V: TRBV19
CDR3: CASSIWTGDTEAFF

J: TRBJ2-2
V: TRBV20-1
CDR3: CSAAPSGSLVNTGELFF

J: TRBJ2-3
V: TRBV20-1
CDR3: CSARDRVAASGPDTQYF

J: TRBJ2-7
V: TRBV20-1
CDR3: CSADLYSGGTYEQYF

J: TRBJ2-1
V: TRBV2
CDR3: CASRSLAGYNEQFF